The source of this T cell receptor beta chain is a study of T cell repertoires in cytomegalovirus infection. Study summary: Alongside well-studied HLA-B-restricted CMV epitopes, recently identified HLA-C-restricted CMV epitopes were also used.

With 8 bases removed from V and 0 bases from J, the gap between germline ends came to 14 bases. This CDR3 is built from 14 residues. CDR1 and CDR2 from the germline V gene are MGHRA and YSYEKL. This clonotype appeared many times. Its specificity is unknown. One entry per CDR3 protein, called by TCRdb with MiXCR from the reads. The sample gives around 710,000 distinct CDR3 sequences, 25% to 30% of which show up once; approximately 14% is in the top ten. This specimen was cultured CD8+ T cells from PBMCs, taken from culture after CMV antigen stimulation. The rearrangement joins TRBV4-1 to TRBJ2-7; TRBD1 might be the D (6 bases). This sequence originates from a human donor in good health (CMV status not recorded). Some clones in this sample may be carry-over from other donors' samples. The chain's CDR3 is CASALETGSYEQYF. The CDR3, as DNA: TGCGCCAGCGCGCTAGAGACAGGCTCCTACGAGCAGTACTTC.